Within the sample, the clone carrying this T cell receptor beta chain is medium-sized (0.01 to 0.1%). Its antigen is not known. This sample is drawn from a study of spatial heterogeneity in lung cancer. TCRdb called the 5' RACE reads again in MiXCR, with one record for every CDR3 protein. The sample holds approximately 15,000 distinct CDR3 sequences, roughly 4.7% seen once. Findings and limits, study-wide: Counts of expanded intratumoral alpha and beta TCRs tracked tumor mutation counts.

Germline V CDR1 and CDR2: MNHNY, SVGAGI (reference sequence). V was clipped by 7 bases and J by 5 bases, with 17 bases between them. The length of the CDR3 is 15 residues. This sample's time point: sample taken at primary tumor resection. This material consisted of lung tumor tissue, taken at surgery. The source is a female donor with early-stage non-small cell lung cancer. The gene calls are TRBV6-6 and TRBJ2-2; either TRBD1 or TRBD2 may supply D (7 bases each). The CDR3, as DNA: TGTGCCAGCACCCAACGGCAGGGGGGGACCGGGGAGCTGTTTTTT. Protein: CASTQRQGGTGELFF.